The 22 T cell receptor beta chains below all came from one sample that was sequenced in a study of blood T cell repertoires in COVID-19. Generated by immunoSEQ multiplex PCR, the TCRdb table keeps only in-frame clones and is missing some. The sample records approximately 71,000 clones, about four fifths being singletons. Sequenced sample: peripheral blood. Every receptor here comes from a woman over 75 with acute or convalescent COVID-19.

The V gene is TRBV7-3, the J gene TRBJ2-7; 7 bases are a match to TRBD1. The V segment lost 5 bases and the J segment 2 bases; nucleotides outside the gene matches: 3. Germline values: CDR1 SGHTA, CDR2 FQGTGA. The CDR3 sequence is 13 residues long. The CDR3 sequence is CASSHGTAYEQYF. CDR3 coding DNA: TGTGCCAGCAGCCACGGGACAGCCTACGAGCAGTACTTC.

This sequence joins TRBV4-3 and TRBJ2-7; TRBD2 aligns across 11 bases. Germline CDR1 and CDR2: LGHNA and YSLEER. The V gene end was trimmed by 7 bases and the J gene end by 7 bases; junction bases not matched to a gene: 15. This CDR3 is built from 16 residues. The CDR3 DNA reads TGCGCCAGCAACCCCCCCCGGGGACTAGCGGCTGTTGAGCAGTACTTC. This gives the protein CASNPPRGLAAVEQYF.

The rearrangement links TRBV18 to TRBJ1-5, with D tentatively TRBD1 (6 bases). Germline V gene sequence: CDR1 KGHSH, CDR2 LQKENI. Trimming shortened V by 5 bases and J by 3 bases, and 11 bases separated the two germline ends. The length of the CDR3 is 14 residues. The CDR3: CASSTTGYNQPQHF. For the CDR3, the DNA is TGTGCCAGCTCAACGACAGGATACAATCAGCCCCAGCATTTT.

The chain joins TRBV5-1 to TRBJ1-2; D is possibly TRBD1 (5 bases). The V gene's germline CDR1 is SGHRS and CDR2 YFSETQ. CDR3 size: 13 residues. Trimming stripped 4 bases from V and 5 bases from J, with 12 bases between. CDR3 residues: CASSTARDYGYTF. The CDR3 DNA follows: TGCGCCAGCAGCACCGCCAGGGATTATGGCTACACCTTC.

The rearrangement joins TRBV5-1 to TRBJ2-1; D perhaps matches TRBD2 (5 bases). The V end was cut by 0 bases, the J end by 1 base, with 8 bases between. The germline gives CDR1 SGHRS, CDR2 YFSETQ. There are 15 residues in the CDR3. The CDR3 DNA follows: TGCGCCAGCAGCTTGGCGGGATGGTCCTACAATGAGCAGTTCTTC. Translation: CASSLAGWSYNEQFF.

This clone was recorded a few times. The CDR3 coding sequence is TGCGCCAGCAGCTTGCCGGGACAGGGGGCGATGGAGCAGTTCTTC. The encoded protein is CASSLPGQGAMEQFF. V usage is TRBV5-1 and J usage is TRBJ2-1; TRBD1 matches at 12 bases. The CDR3 covers 15 residues. V lost 1 base to trimming and J lost 10 bases; unmatched junction nucleotides: 6. Germline CDR1 reads SGHRS; CDR2 reads YFSETQ.

The genes are TRBV6-6 and TRBJ2-1; 9 nucleotides align to TRBD2. The CDR3 is made up of 16 amino acids. CDR1 is MNHNY, CDR2 SVGAGI, per germline (reference sequence). The trim removed 7 bases at V and 4 bases at J, leaving 11 bases unmatched. The CDR3 DNA reads TGTGCCAGCACTTGGGGCGGGAGGGGTTCGTACAATGAGCAGTTCTTC. This encodes CASTWGGRGSYNEQFF.

The CDR3 region has the DNA TGTGCTAGTGGTTTGGGACAGGGGGTGGGTGAGCAGTTCTTC. Translation: CASGLGQGVGEQFF. The chain employs TRBV12-5 and TRBJ2-1; 9 bases fit TRBD1. CDR1 is LGHNT and CDR2 is FRNRAP in the germline V gene. Losses at the gene ends were 1 base for V and 9 bases for J; bases not matched to a gene: 4. This CDR3 is built from 14 residues. Complete variable domain (other parts from reference TRBV12-5 and TRBJ2-1): DARVTQTPRHKVTEMGQEVTMRCQPILGHNTVFWYRQTMMQGLELLAYFRNRAPLDDSGMPKDRFSAEMPDATLATLKIQPSEPRDSAVYFCASGLGQGVGEQFFGPGTRLTVL.

This clone has more than one count but fewer than ten. The CDR3 protein is CASSLPDRVGQPQHF. In nucleotides, the CDR3 is TGTGCCAGCAGTCTCCCCGACAGGGTTGGGCAGCCCCAGCATTTT. This chain uses TRBV28 with TRBJ1-5, with TRBD1 identical over 7 bases. This CDR3 region has 15 residues. Germline CDR1 is MDHEN and CDR2 is SYDVKM. Trimming took 5 bases from V and 7 from J; bases not matched to a gene: 11.

V and J are TRBV3-1 (or the pseudogene TRBV3-2) and TRBJ2-1, with TRBD2 identical over 8 bases. This CDR3 comprises 17 residues. Per germline, CDR1 LGHDT and CDR2 YNNKEL (reference sequence). Trimming took 7 bases from V and 7 from J; bases not matched to a gene: 18. CDR3 coding DNA: TGTGCCAGCACCGGCCGGGGAAGCGGGAGAAGAAATAATGAGCAGTTCTTC. This codes for CASTGRGSGRRNNEQFF.

The DNA for the CDR3 is TGTGCCAGCACCCCCCAGGGCCTCAGCTATGGCTACACCTTC. Residues: CASTPQGLSYGYTF. V and J are TRBV25-1 and TRBJ1-2; D is perhaps TRBD1 (5 bases). The V gene's germline CDR1 is MGHDK and CDR2 SYGVNS. The CDR3 sequence is 14 residues long. V was cut by 7 bases and J by 4 bases, with 16 bases left in between.

The rearrangement joins TRBV6-5 to TRBJ2-1; TRBD2 is a possible D gene (5 bases). The CDR3 consists of 14 residues. CDR1 and CDR2 from the germline V gene are MNHEY and SVGAGI. V gave up 10 bases and J gave up 5 bases, with 18 bases separating them. The CDR3 sequence is CATTPLANNNEQFF. CDR3 nucleotides: TGTGCCACCACTCCCCTAGCAAACAACAATGAGCAGTTCTTC.

The rearrangement links TRBV25-1 to TRBJ1-4; maybe TRBD1 (5 bases). The V end was cut by 0 bases, the J end by 6 bases, with 14 bases between. The CDR3 contains 16 residues. The germline V gene encodes CDR1 MGHDK and CDR2 SYGVNS. CDR3 sequence (DNA): TGTGCCAGCAGTGAATATGACAGCTTCCTGTATGAAAAACTGTTTTTT. Translation: CASSEYDSFLYEKLFF.

The CDR3 DNA reads as TGTGCCAGCAGTTACGACAGGGAATCCTACGAGCAGTACTTC. It translates to CASSYDRESYEQYF. The genes are TRBV27 and TRBJ2-7; TRBD1 matches 7 bases. The CDR3 length is 14 residues. The V and J ends lost 4 bases and 1 base, in that order; junction bases with no gene match: 4. Germline loops: CDR1 MNHEY, CDR2 SMNVEV (reference sequence).

J is TRBJ1-1 and V is TRBV7-8; no reliable D call. This CDR3 has 14 residues. Germline V gives CDR1 SGHVS, CDR2 FQNEAQ. Trimming stripped 1 base from V and 1 base from J, with 7 bases between. In nucleotides, the CDR3 is TGTGCCAGCAGCTTAGACCGGGGGAACACTGAAGCTTTCTTT. Translating it yields CASSLDRGNTEAFF.

This rearrangement joins TRBV28 to TRBJ2-7, with 12 nucleotides matching TRBD2. The CDR3 runs to 16 residues. The junction had 8 bases not matched to a gene; V was cut back by 4 bases and J by 4 bases. Per germline, CDR1 MDHEN and CDR2 SYDVKM. The CDR3 sequence: CASSSKAGLAGYEQYF. CDR3 DNA: TGTGCCAGCAGTTCAAAGGCGGGACTAGCGGGTTACGAGCAGTACTTC.

The V and J genes are TRBV6-5 and TRBJ2-1; no firm D call. This CDR3 has 12 amino acids. Germline V gene data show CDR1 as MNHEY and CDR2 as SVGAGI. The germline V and J ends were trimmed by 8 bases and 9 bases, with 14 bases remaining between them. As DNA, the CDR3 is TGTGCCAGCTCTTTTACTGGCGGTGAGCAGTTCTTC. It specifies CASSFTGGEQFF.

The rearrangement joins TRBV10-3 to TRBJ1-2; D remains unclear. Between the trimmed V and J ends, which lost 6 bases and 2 bases, there was a span of 10 bases. CDR1 ENHRY and CDR2 SYGVKD come from the germline V gene. The CDR3 sequence is 13 residues long. In nucleotides, the CDR3 is TGTGCCATCAGAAACAGTCCCAACTATGGCTACACCTTC. Translation gives CAIRNSPNYGYTF.

The rearrangement joins TRBV5-1 to TRBJ1-2, with TRBD1 identical over 7 bases. Looked up from germline, CDR1 is SGHRS and CDR2 is YFSETQ. The V gene end was trimmed by 5 bases and the J gene end by 4 bases; junction bases not matched to a gene: 5. The CDR3 runs to 13 residues. CDR3 nucleotides: TGCGCCAGCAGATGGGACAGTGGCTATGGCTACACCTTC. Translation gives CASRWDSGYGYTF.

J is TRBJ2-1 and V is TRBV27; no reliable D call. V lost 0 bases and J 0 bases, leaving 9 bases between the germline ends. Germline CDR1 and CDR2: MNHEY and SMNVEV (reference sequence). The CDR3 consists of 16 residues. CDR3 in amino acids: CASSLSQRPSYNEQFF. CDR3 nucleotides: TGTGCCAGCAGTTTATCGCAGCGCCCCTCCTACAATGAGCAGTTCTTC.

The chain couples TRBV7-6 to TRBJ2-2, with a tentative D call TRBD1 (5 bases). With 5 bases removed from V and 1 base from J, the gap between germline ends came to 17 bases. The CDR3 has 17 residues. CDR1 and CDR2 from the germline V gene are SGHVS and FNYEAQ. The CDR3 spells CASSLFHRSRNTGELFF. CDR3 nucleotide sequence: TGTGCCAGCAGCCTCTTTCACAGGAGCAGGAACACCGGGGAGCTGTTTTTT.

The V gene is TRBV5-1, the J gene TRBJ2-7, with 8 bases lining up with TRBD1. This CDR3 has 20 amino acids. The germline V gene encodes CDR1 SGHRS and CDR2 YFSETQ. The V and J ends lost 4 bases and 3 bases, in that order; junction bases with no gene match: 24. CDR3 nucleotides: TGCGCCAGCAGCGACAAATGGGACAGGACTTCCCTGGGGGTAGGCTACGAGCAGTACTTC. Protein sequence: CASSDKWDRTSLGVGYEQYF.